This is a list of T cell receptor beta chains from one sample in a study of radiotherapy plus CTLA-4 blockade in lung cancer. TCRdb keeps only in-frame clones here, not all; method: immunoSEQ multiplex PCR. The sample includes around 95,000 clones, 83% of them seen just once. The material was peripheral blood, obtained from a patient treated with radiotherapy plus ipilimumab. The source of these receptors is a human donor with non-small cell lung cancer who had stable disease on radiotherapy plus ipilimumab. Both conserved end residues are part of each CDR3. A D gene is named only where the DNA matches it firmly. Size is stated for part of the rows, as once, few or many counts, or as a class when the clone is expanded.

TRBJ2-1 | TRBD2 | TRBV7-3 | once | TGTGCCAGCAGCACGGGACTAGCGGGAAACAATGAGCAGTTCTTC | CASSTGLAGNNEQFF
TRBJ2-3 | TRBD2 | TRBV29-1 | once | TGCAGCGTTGAAGGGCTAGCGGGAGAATTAGATACGCAGTATTTT | CSVEGLAGELDTQYF
TRBJ1-4 | NA | TRBV5-1 | NA | TGCGCCAGCAGCTTGACATTACCTAATGAAAAACTGTTTTTT | CASSLTLPNEKLFF
TRBJ1-1 | TRBD1 | TRBV29-1 | NA | TGCAGCGATGGGGGAGGACAGGGGAACACTGAAGCTTTCTTT | CSDGGGQGNTEAFF
TRBJ2-5 | TRBD1 | TRBV18 | NA | TGTGCCAGCTCCCACGACAGGGGTAGCGAGACCCAGTACTTC | CASSHDRGSETQYF
TRBJ2-7 | NA | TRBV6-5 | NA | TGTGCCACCCGACACTTCGGGTACGAGCAGTACTTC | CATRHFGYEQYF
TRBJ2-7 | NA | TRBV9 | NA | TGTGCCAGCAGCGTCGGCCTTGAGGGGTACGAGCAGTACTTC | CASSVGLEGYEQYF
TRBJ1-1 | NA | TRBV14 | NA | TGTGCCAGCAGCCAAGTGATGGGCTGGAAGGCTGAAGCTTTCTTT | CASSQVMGWKAEAFF
TRBJ2-5 | TRBD2 | TRBV4-1 | NA | TGCGCCAGCAGCGGGCTTGGACTAGCGGGAGCGGAGACCCAGTACTTC | CASSGLGLAGAETQYF
TRBJ1-5 | NA | TRBV25-1 | NA | TGTGCCAGCAGCGGGGGGCACCAAAATCAGCCCCAGCATTTT | CASSGGHQNQPQHF
TRBJ1-5 | NA | TRBV11-2 | medium-sized | TGTGCCAGCAGCTTAGTGGACAGACAGCCCCAGCATTTT | CASSLVDRQPQHF
TRBJ1-2 | NA | TRBV7-8 | NA | TGTGCCAGCAGCGACTTGGACGGGAGATATGGCTACACCTTC | CASSDLDGRYGYTF
TRBJ2-1 | TRBD2 | TRBV2 | NA | TGTGCCAGCAGTGAAGGTAGCGGGGGTCACGCCTACAATGAGCAGTTCTTC | CASSEGSGGHAYNEQFF
TRBJ1-2 | NA | TRBV5-1 | NA | TGCGCCAGCAGCTCCGGGGAGAAGGATGGCTACACCTTC | CASSSGEKDGYTF
TRBJ2-2 | NA | TRBV27 | NA | TGTGCCAGCAGGTCAGGGTACAACACCGGGGAGCTGTTTTTT | CASRSGYNTGELFF
TRBJ1-5 | NA | TRBV5-1 | NA | TGCGCCAGCAGCTTGGAGGGGTTGGTCAATCAGCCCCAGCATTTT | CASSLEGLVNQPQHF
TRBJ1-2 | NA | TRBV5-1 | NA | TGCGCCAGCAGCGCCGGGTGGGGGAACTATGGCTACACCTTC | CASSAGWGNYGYTF
TRBJ2-5 | NA | TRBV27 | NA | TGTGCCAGCAGGCCCAGGGGAGGGGGCTGGCGGACCCAGTACTTC | CASRPRGGGWRTQYF
TRBJ2-1 | NA | TRBV5-4 | few | TGTGCCAGCAGCCCTTCAGGAGGGGGCCCGAGGAATGAGCAGTTCTTC | CASSPSGGGPRNEQFF
TRBJ1-5 | NA | TRBV28 | few | TGTGCCAGCAGACAACAGCAGAGTAATCAGCCCCAGCATTTT | CASRQQQSNQPQHF
TRBJ1-6 | TRBD1 | TRBV5-4 | once | TGTGCCAGCAGAACGACTGGGGGCCTTGACAGGGGAAGGGATAATTCACCCCTCCACTTT | CASRTTGGLDRGRDNSPLHF
TRBJ1-2 | TRBD1 | TRBV28 | NA | TGTGCCAGCAGTTTCCGATCGCCTCGACAGGGTGGCGGCTACACCTTC | CASSFRSPRQGGGYTF
TRBJ2-5 | NA | TRBV28 | once | TGTGCCAGCAGTTTAGGGCGGACTATAACCCAAGAGACCCAGTACTTC | CASSLGRTITQETQYF
TRBJ2-4 | NA | TRBV6-4 | NA | TGTGCCAGCAGTGAATTTACGGGACTAGCCAAAAACATTCAGTACTTC | CASSEFTGLAKNIQYF
TRBJ1-2 | TRBD1 | TRBV10-3 | NA | TGTGCCGTCAGGGACAGTTTGCCGGATGGCTACACCTTC | CAVRDSLPDGYTF
TRBJ2-7 | NA | TRBV5-5 | NA | TGTGCCAGCAGCTTGGTCTGGGCAAGCGAGCAGTACTTC | CASSLVWASEQYF
TRBJ1-3 | NA | TRBV7-9 | NA | TGTGCCAGCAGCACGACGAGTACCCCTTCTGGAAACACCATATATTTT | CASSTTSTPSGNTIYF
TRBJ2-7 | TRBD1 | TRBV5-1 | NA | TGCGCCAGCAGCACCCGGACAGGGGGGGCCTACGAGCAGTACTTC | CASSTRTGGAYEQYF
TRBJ2-3 | NA | TRBV12-2 | few | TGTGCAAGTCGCTTAAGCGGGGGGGCGACAGATACGCAGTATTTT | CASRLSGGATDTQYF
TRBJ2-1 | NA | TRBV5-1 | NA | TGCGCCAGCAGCTTGGACGGTCACCCTGGGAATGAGCAGTTCTTC | CASSLDGHPGNEQFF
TRBJ2-1 | NA | TRBV29-1 | NA | TGCAGCGCGGCGGACGGCAGTAATGAGCAGTTCTTC | CSAADGSNEQFF
TRBJ2-1 | NA | TRBV6-1 | NA | TGTGCCAGCAGTCACCAGGGGAACGGCTACAATGAGCAGTTCTTC | CASSHQGNGYNEQFF
TRBJ2-6 | NA | TRBV18 | NA | TGTGCCAGCTCACCACAGGGGTTTGGGGCCAACGTCCTGACTTTC | CASSPQGFGANVLTF
TRBJ2-6 | TRBD1 | TRBV11-3 | NA | TGTGCCAGCAGTCGACAGGGTAACTCTGGGGCCAACGTCCTGACTTTC | CASSRQGNSGANVLTF
TRBJ1-6 | NA | TRBV5-5 | NA | TGTGCCAGCAGCCACGGGCTGGATAATTCACCCCTCCACTTT | CASSHGLDNSPLHF
TRBJ1-5 | NA | TRBV28 | NA | TGTGCCAGCCAACAGGTCAATCAGCCCCAGCATTTT | CASQQVNQPQHF
TRBJ1-6 | NA | TRBV4-1 | NA | TGCGCCAGCAGCCAAGAGTCTGCAGGCCCGAATTCACCCCTCCACTTT | CASSQESAGPNSPLHF
TRBJ1-6 | NA | TRBV25-1 | NA | TGTGCCACCAGGGAGGACACGTATAATTCACCCCTCCACTTT | CATREDTYNSPLHF
TRBJ2-7 | NA | TRBV6-1 | once | TGTGCCAGCACCCCGGACACGACGACCTACGAGCAGTACTTC | CASTPDTTTYEQYF
TRBJ2-3 | NA | TRBV30 | NA | TGTGCCTGGACCTTAGGGGGAGGCACAGATACGCAGTATTTT | CAWTLGGGTDTQYF